This is a list of T cell receptor beta chains from one sample in a study of T-cell reconstitution after alpha-beta-depleted transplantation in children. TCRdb recomputed calls from the PCR reads with MiXCR, one row per CDR3 protein. This sample has some 43,000 distinct CDR3 sequences, with around 8.8% found just once. The sample in question was PBMCs, mostly from graft donor cells, obtained 60 days after TCRalphabeta/CD19-depleted stem cell transplant. These receptors all come from a male patient between 2 and 15 years old who had a stem cell transplant for chronic granulomatous disease, so the T cells may come from the graft donor. Each CDR3 is given with its conserved first and last residue. The D gene is left open where the match is weak. A clone size is listed for some rows: how often the clone was seen (once, few, many), or a class if it is expanded.

size: -
V: TRBV7-9
J: TRBJ1-2
D: -
DNA: TGTGCCAGCAGCTTTTGGGGAGAGTACTATGGCTACACCTTC
CDR3: CASSFWGEYYGYTF

size: -
V: TRBV2
J: TRBJ2-2
D: TRBD2
DNA: TGTGCCAGCAGTGAATTAAGCGGGATGGGGTATGACACCGGGGAGCTGTTTTTT
CDR3: CASSELSGMGYDTGELFF

size: many
V: TRBV5-1
J: TRBJ2-7
D: -
DNA: TGCGCCAGCAGCTTGACACCCCCCTCCTACGAGCAGTACTTC
CDR3: CASSLTPPSYEQYF

size: many
V: TRBV7-2
J: TRBJ2-1
D: -
DNA: TGTGCCAGCAGCTTATCGGCTAGGCCCAATGAGCAGTTCTTC
CDR3: CASSLSARPNEQFF

size: few
V: TRBV9
J: TRBJ2-1
D: -
DNA: TGTGCCAGCAGCGTAGTTAACGCCAATGAGCAGTTCTTC
CDR3: CASSVVNANEQFF

size: many
V: TRBV20-1
J: TRBJ2-5
D: -
DNA: TGCAGTGCCGAGAAGACAGCCCAAGAGACCCAGTACTTC
CDR3: CSAEKTAQETQYF

size: many
V: TRBV5-5
J: TRBJ2-7
D: -
DNA: TGTGCCAGCAGCCTCCGGGGGGCGGGATCCACCTACGAGCAGTACTTC
CDR3: CASSLRGAGSTYEQYF

size: -
V: TRBV19
J: TRBJ1-5
D: -
DNA: TGTGCCAGTGCGGGGGGGAAAAATCAGCCCCAGCATTTT
CDR3: CASAGGKNQPQHF

size: few
V: TRBV6-1
J: TRBJ2-2
D: -
DNA: TGTGCCAGCACCCACCTGAGACAGAACACCGGGGAGCTGTTTTTT
CDR3: CASTHLRQNTGELFF

size: many
V: TRBV27
J: TRBJ2-1
D: -
DNA: TGTGCCAGCAGTTTACGACAGGCGAGCTCCTACAATGAGCAGTTCTTC
CDR3: CASSLRQASSYNEQFF

size: -
V: TRBV20-1
J: TRBJ1-1
D: TRBD1
DNA: TGCAGTGCTAGGGACAGGGTGAACACTGAAGCTTTCTTT
CDR3: CSARDRVNTEAFF

size: -
V: TRBV30
J: TRBJ2-4
D: -
DNA: TGTGCCTGGAGTGTAAGGCTAGCGAAGGAAAACATTCAGTACTTC
CDR3: CAWSVRLAKENIQYF

size: -
V: TRBV3-1
J: TRBJ1-3
D: -
DNA: TGTGCCAGCAGCCAAGATGTCAGGGTGCGGGGAAACACCATATATTTT
CDR3: CASSQDVRVRGNTIYF

size: -
V: TRBV29-1
J: TRBJ2-5
D: TRBD2
DNA: TGCAGCGTTGAACGGACTAGCGGGAGGGAAAAGACCCAGTACTTC
CDR3: CSVERTSGREKTQYF

size: many
V: TRBV12-3/TRBV12-4
J: TRBJ2-3
D: -
DNA: TGTGCCAGCAGGACCGGGGCAGATACGCAGTATTTT
CDR3: CASRTGADTQYF

size: -
V: TRBV18
J: TRBJ2-5
D: TRBD2
DNA: TGTGCCAGCTCACCCAGACCGGGGAGGGGTCAAGAGACCCAGTACTTC
CDR3: CASSPRPGRGQETQYF

size: many
V: TRBV28
J: TRBJ2-3
D: -
DNA: TGTGCCAGCAGTCAACCCACAGATACGCAGTATTTT
CDR3: CASSQPTDTQYF

size: -
V: TRBV7-9
J: TRBJ1-1
D: -
DNA: TGTGCCAGCAGCAACGTACCGAACGCTGAAGCTTTCTTT
CDR3: CASSNVPNAEAFF

size: -
V: TRBV4-1
J: TRBJ2-2
D: TRBD1
DNA: TGCGCCAGCAGCCAATACAGGGGCGCCGGGGAGCTGTTTTTT
CDR3: CASSQYRGAGELFF

size: many
V: TRBV12-3/TRBV12-4
J: TRBJ1-1
D: -
DNA: TGTGCCAGCCGAACCCAGACAGAGAACACTGAAGCTTTCTTT
CDR3: CASRTQTENTEAFF

size: many
V: TRBV16
J: TRBJ1-5
D: -
DNA: TGTGCCAGCAGCCAAAATGCTTTCAATCAGCCCCAGCATTTT
CDR3: CASSQNAFNQPQHF

size: many
V: TRBV6-4
J: TRBJ2-2
D: TRBD2
DNA: TGTGCCAGCAGTGCAGGGAGGGACACCGGGGAGCTGTTTTTT
CDR3: CASSAGRDTGELFF

size: many
V: TRBV7-2
J: TRBJ2-1
D: -
DNA: TGTGCCAGCAGCTTGGAGGGAGGACCCTACAATGAGCAGTTCTTC
CDR3: CASSLEGGPYNEQFF

size: many
V: TRBV12-3/TRBV12-4
J: TRBJ2-7
D: TRBD1
DNA: TGTGCCAGCAGTGGAGGGACAGGGTTACGCTACGAGCAGTACTTC
CDR3: CASSGGTGLRYEQYF

size: few
V: TRBV12-1
J: TRBJ2-6
D: -
DNA: TGTGCCAGCAGCTTGGAAAACAGGGGGCTGTCTGGGGCCAACGTCCTGACTTTC
CDR3: CASSLENRGLSGANVLTF

size: many
V: TRBV7-2
J: TRBJ1-5
D: -
DNA: TGTGCCAGCGCCGGACTACTCACGGGGCCCCAGCATTTT
CDR3: CASAGLLTGPQHF

size: few
V: TRBV5-4
J: TRBJ2-3
D: TRBD2
DNA: TGTGCCAGCAGCACGCGGGGGGCCCTCACAGATACGCAGTATTTT
CDR3: CASSTRGALTDTQYF

size: -
V: TRBV29-1
J: TRBJ2-2
D: -
DNA: TGCAGCGTTGAAGGCGGGACAGCCACGACCACCGGGGAGCTGTTTTTT
CDR3: CSVEGGTATTTGELFF

size: many
V: TRBV4-3
J: TRBJ2-1
D: -
DNA: TGCGCCAGCAGCCAGGCCCTGGGGTGGACCATGAGTGAGCAGTTCTTC
CDR3: CASSQALGWTMSEQFF

size: -
V: TRBV27
J: TRBJ2-7
D: TRBD2
DNA: TGTGCCAGCAGGTTAGCGGGAGGCGGGTACGAGCAGTACTTC
CDR3: CASRLAGGGYEQYF

size: many
V: TRBV9
J: TRBJ2-1
D: TRBD2
DNA: TGTGCCAGCAGCCCTACGGGACTAGCGCGAATCAATGAGCAGTTCTTC
CDR3: CASSPTGLARINEQFF

size: many
V: TRBV18
J: TRBJ2-7
D: -
DNA: TGTGCCAGCTCACCTTCACAATCCCACGAGCAGTACTTC
CDR3: CASSPSQSHEQYF

size: many
V: TRBV5-8
J: TRBJ2-1
D: -
DNA: TGTGCCAGCAGCTTGAATCAGCAGTTCTTC
CDR3: CASSLNQQFF

size: few
V: TRBV25-1
J: TRBJ2-3
D: TRBD2
DNA: TGTGCCAGCAGTGGTCGGACTAGCGGGATTGATCTAGATACGCAGTATTTT
CDR3: CASSGRTSGIDLDTQYF

size: many
V: TRBV20-1
J: TRBJ2-7
D: -
DNA: TGCAGTGTTAGAAGTCTAGCTGAGACCTACGAGCAGTACTTC
CDR3: CSVRSLAETYEQYF

size: many
V: TRBV4-2
J: TRBJ2-1
D: TRBD2
DNA: TGTGCCAGCAGCCAAGCGACTAGCGGTGACAATGAGCAGTTCTTC
CDR3: CASSQATSGDNEQFF

size: many
V: TRBV5-1
J: TRBJ2-5
D: -
DNA: TGCGCCAGCAGTTCTGGGAGCACCCAAGAGACCCAGTACTTC
CDR3: CASSSGSTQETQYF

size: many
V: TRBV11-2
J: TRBJ1-6
D: -
DNA: TGTGCCAGCAGCTCGATTTCCGGGACCCGCAATTCACCCCTCCACTTT
CDR3: CASSSISGTRNSPLHF

size: many
V: TRBV6-9
J: TRBJ1-2
D: -
DNA: TGTGCCAGTTTGCAGCGCGGACATTACTATGGCTACACCTTC
CDR3: CASLQRGHYYGYTF

size: many
V: TRBV4-1
J: TRBJ2-7
D: TRBD2
DNA: TGCGCCAGCAGCAGGCTAGCGGGAGAGAGTCCCTACGAGCAGTACTTC
CDR3: CASSRLAGESPYEQYF

size: many
V: TRBV6-1
J: TRBJ2-2
D: -
DNA: TGTGCCAGCAGGAAAGCGGGGAACACCGGGGAGCTGTTTTTT
CDR3: CASRKAGNTGELFF

size: many
V: TRBV20-1
J: TRBJ1-3
D: -
DNA: TGCAGTGCTAGACACCCAGGAAACACCATATATTTT
CDR3: CSARHPGNTIYF

size: many
V: TRBV7-9
J: TRBJ2-1
D: -
DNA: TGTGCCAGCAGCTTAAGCAGCGGCTCAGGGAATGAGCAGTTCTTC
CDR3: CASSLSSGSGNEQFF